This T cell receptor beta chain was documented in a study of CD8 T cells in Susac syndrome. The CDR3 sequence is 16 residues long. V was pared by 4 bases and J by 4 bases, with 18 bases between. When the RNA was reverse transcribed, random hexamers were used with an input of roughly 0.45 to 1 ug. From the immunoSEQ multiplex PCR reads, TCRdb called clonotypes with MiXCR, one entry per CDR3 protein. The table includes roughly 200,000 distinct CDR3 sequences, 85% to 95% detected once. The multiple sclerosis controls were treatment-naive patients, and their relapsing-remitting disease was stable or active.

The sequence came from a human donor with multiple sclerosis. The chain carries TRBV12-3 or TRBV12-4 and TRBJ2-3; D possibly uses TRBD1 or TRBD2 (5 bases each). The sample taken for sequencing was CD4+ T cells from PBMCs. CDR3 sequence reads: CASSSGPPGAADTQYF. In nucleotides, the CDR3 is TGTGCCAGCAGTTCAGGCCCGCCCGGGGCGGCAGATACGCAGTATTTT.